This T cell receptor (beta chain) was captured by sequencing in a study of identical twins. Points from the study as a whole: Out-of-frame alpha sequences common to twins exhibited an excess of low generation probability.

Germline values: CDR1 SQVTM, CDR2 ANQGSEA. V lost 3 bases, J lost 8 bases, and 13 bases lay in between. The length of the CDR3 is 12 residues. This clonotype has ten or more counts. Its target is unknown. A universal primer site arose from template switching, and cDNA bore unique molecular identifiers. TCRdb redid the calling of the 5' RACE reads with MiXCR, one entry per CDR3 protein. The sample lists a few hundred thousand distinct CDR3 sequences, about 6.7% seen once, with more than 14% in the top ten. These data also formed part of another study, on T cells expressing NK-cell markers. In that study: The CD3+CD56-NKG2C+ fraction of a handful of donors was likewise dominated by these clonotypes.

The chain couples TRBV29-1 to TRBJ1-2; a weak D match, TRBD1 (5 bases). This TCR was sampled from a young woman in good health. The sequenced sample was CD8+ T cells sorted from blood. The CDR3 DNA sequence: TGCAGCGTTGACCTAGGGGTATGGGGCTACACCTTC. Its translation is CSVDLGVWGYTF.